This section outlines one TCR beta chain sequence together with its context. This record comes from a study of Graves' ophthalmopathy and Graves' hyperthyroidism. No ophthalmopathy within 18 months of follow-up signified stable hyperthyroidism. Exclusion applied to patients with other autoimmune diseases, uncontrolled infections, pregnancy or lactation. Amplification of the TCR beta CDR3 regions used RNA transcripts (as template). First-round RT-PCR relied on HTBI primers, and a second-round multiplex PCR came next. Each CDR3 protein gets one entry after TCRdb re-called the multiplex PCR reads with MiXCR. The table records 400,000 or so distinct CDR3 sequences, roughly 17% of them present only once. CDR1 is SGDLS, CDR2 YYNGEE, per germline. Trimming took 7 bases from V and 6 from J, leaving 13 bases between them. The CDR3 runs 12 residues.

The receptor was isolated from an adult woman with stable Graves' hyperthyroidism. V and J are TRBV9 and TRBJ1-1; D remains ambiguous. The sample was peripheral blood. This chain's CDR3 is CASRGEGSEAFF. Written as DNA, the CDR3 is TGTGCCAGCCGCGGGGAGGGCTCTGAAGCTTTCTTT.